This T cell receptor (beta chain) is drawn from a study of CD8+CD57+ T cells in acquired aplastic anemia. Study-wide findings and caveats: Fewer than 30 CD8+ CDR3 sequences were shared between patients and controls.

Points on this clonotype: Antigen unknown.

The study profiled TCR beta VDJ and CDR3 using genomic DNA as template. TCRdb re-called the reads through MiXCR, storing one row per CDR3 protein. This sample yields roughly 200,000 distinct CDR3 sequences, of which about 62% are seen a single time; 58% belongs to the top ten. Sequencing involved patients with CD8+CD57+ cell expansion previously shown by flow cytometry. Acquired aplastic anemia of severe grade affected all patients. Therapy had not been given to patients before blood sampling. This TCR was sampled from a human donor with aplastic anemia. Sample: sorted CD4+, CD8+, or CD8+CD57+ T cells (not recorded which) from PBMCs.

The CDR3 protein is CASSRDRVGNEQFF. The CDR3 bases are TGTGCCAGCAGTCGGGACAGGGTTGGAAATGAGCAGTTCTTC. The V call is TRBV6-4, the J call TRBJ2-1; 9 nucleotides agree with TRBD1. The CDR3 totals 14 residues. V shed 5 bases, J shed 7 bases, and the junction held 6 bases outside the gene matches. Germline CDR1 MRHNA, CDR2 SNTAGT.